Included here is one TCR beta chain sequence, with context. Its specificity is not known. Combining a sample-barcoded 5' primer with a J-beta primer mix, a second PCR ran for about 7 to 11 cycles. Every sample returned 2.5 million or more CDR3-containing paired-end reads. TCRdb reprocessed the 5' RACE reads with MiXCR, giving one entry per CDR3 protein. The table lists approximately 1.5 million distinct CDR3 sequences, around 36% of them singletons, with 11% in the top ten. This sample is drawn from a study of blood T cells in healthy people across ages. Findings of the study overall: Since the PBMCs were unsorted, naive and antigen-experienced cells could not be conclusively compared. A strong correlation between TCR beta diversity and naive T cell percentage was seen.

Trimming took 8 bases from V and 1 from J, leaving 9 bases between them. The CDR3 has 13 amino acids. The source material was blood. This TCR derives from a woman aged 25 to 39 in good health. This chain connects TRBV12-3 or TRBV12-4 to TRBJ2-1; D not resolved. The CDR3 loop is CASGSTSYNEQFF. CDR3 coding DNA: TGTGCCAGCGGATCCACATCCTACAATGAGCAGTTCTTC.